The subject of this entry is one T cell receptor (beta chain). Its target is not known. This entry belongs to a study of T cell repertoires in cytomegalovirus infection. Study in general: Matching HLA type, along with CMV infection, was indicated by public TCR beta signatures. Overall study findings and caveats: The ex vivo response was dominated by HLA-C-restricted CMV-specific TCR beta clonotypes.

Via MiXCR, TCRdb re-called the reads, giving one row per CDR3 protein. The sample has approximately 1,000,000 distinct CDR3 sequences; around 32% are singletons. J lost 6 bases, V lost 4 bases, and 5 bases had no gene match. Germline CDR1 SGHRS, CDR2 YFSETQ. The CDR3 sequence is 14 residues long. This specimen consisted of cultured CD8+ T cells from PBMCs, obtained from culture after CMV antigen stimulation. The sequence derives from a human donor in good health (CMV status not recorded). Some clones in this sample may be carry-over from other donors' samples. The rearrangement joins TRBV5-1 to TRBJ1-2; 11 nucleotides match TRBD1. CDR3 sequence: CASSHGQGADGYTF. As DNA, the CDR3 is TGCGCCAGCAGCCACGGACAGGGGGCAGATGGCTACACCTTC.